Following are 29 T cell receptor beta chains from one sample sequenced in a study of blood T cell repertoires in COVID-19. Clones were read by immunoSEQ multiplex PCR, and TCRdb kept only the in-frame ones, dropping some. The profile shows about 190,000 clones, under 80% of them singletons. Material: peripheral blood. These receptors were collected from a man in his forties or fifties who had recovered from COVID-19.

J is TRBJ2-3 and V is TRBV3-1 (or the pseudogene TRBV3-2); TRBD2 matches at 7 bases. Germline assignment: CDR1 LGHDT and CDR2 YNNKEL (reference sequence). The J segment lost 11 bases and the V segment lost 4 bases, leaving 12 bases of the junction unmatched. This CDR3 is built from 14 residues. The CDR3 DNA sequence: TGTGCCAGCAGCCCCCGGGACTACGATATAGTGCAGTATTTT. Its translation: CASSPRDYDIVQYF.

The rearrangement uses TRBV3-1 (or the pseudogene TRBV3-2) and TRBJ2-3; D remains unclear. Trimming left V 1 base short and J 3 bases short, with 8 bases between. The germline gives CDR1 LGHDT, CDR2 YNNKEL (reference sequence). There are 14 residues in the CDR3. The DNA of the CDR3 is TGTGCCAGCAGCCAAGGTCTAGTGACAGATACGCAGTATTTT. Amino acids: CASSQGLVTDTQYF.

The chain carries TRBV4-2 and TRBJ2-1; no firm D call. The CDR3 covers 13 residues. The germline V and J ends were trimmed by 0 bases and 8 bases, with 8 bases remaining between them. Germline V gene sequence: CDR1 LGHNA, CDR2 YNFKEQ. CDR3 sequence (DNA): TGTGCCAGCAGCCAAGATTCTCAGTATGAGCAGTTCTTC. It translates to CASSQDSQYEQFF.

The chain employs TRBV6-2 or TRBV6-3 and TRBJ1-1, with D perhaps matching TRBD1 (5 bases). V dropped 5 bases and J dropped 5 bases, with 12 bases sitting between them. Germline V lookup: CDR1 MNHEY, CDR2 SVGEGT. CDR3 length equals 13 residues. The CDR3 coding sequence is TGTGCCAGCAGTCCCAGGGCGAGGACTGAAGCTTTCTTT. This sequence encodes CASSPRARTEAFF.

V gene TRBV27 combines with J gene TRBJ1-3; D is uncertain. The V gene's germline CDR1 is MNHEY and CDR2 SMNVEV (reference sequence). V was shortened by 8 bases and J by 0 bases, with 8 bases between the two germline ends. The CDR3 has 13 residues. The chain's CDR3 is CASGYSSGNTIYF. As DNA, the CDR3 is TGTGCCAGCGGATACAGCTCTGGAAACACCATATATTTT.

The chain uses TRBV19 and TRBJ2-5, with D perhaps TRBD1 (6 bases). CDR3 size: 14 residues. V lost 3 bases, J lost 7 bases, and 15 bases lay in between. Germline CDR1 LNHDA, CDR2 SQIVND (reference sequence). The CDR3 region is CASSMKRQVGTQYF. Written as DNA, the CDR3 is TGTGCCAGTAGTATGAAGCGACAGGTGGGGACCCAGTACTTC.

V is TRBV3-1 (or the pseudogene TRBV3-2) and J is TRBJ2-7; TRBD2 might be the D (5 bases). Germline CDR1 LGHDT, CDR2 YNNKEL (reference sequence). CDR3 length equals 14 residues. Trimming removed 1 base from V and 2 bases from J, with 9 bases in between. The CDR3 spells CASSQGGLTYEQYF. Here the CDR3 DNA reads TGTGCCAGCAGCCAAGGTGGACTTACCTACGAGCAGTACTTC.

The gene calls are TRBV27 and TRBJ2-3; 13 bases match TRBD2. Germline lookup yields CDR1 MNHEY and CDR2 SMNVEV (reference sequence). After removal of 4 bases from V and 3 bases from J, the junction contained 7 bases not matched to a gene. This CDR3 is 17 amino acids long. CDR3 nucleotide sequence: TGTGCCAGCAGTTCGACGGGACTAGCGGGGAAAACAGATACGCAGTATTTT. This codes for CASSSTGLAGKTDTQYF.

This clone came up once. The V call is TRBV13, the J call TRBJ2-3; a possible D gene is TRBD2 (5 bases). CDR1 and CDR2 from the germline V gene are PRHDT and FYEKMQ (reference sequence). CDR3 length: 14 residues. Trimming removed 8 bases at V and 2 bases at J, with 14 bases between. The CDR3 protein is CASDRRGNTDTQYF. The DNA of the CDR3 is TGTGCCAGCGACCGACGAGGGAACACAGATACGCAGTATTTT.

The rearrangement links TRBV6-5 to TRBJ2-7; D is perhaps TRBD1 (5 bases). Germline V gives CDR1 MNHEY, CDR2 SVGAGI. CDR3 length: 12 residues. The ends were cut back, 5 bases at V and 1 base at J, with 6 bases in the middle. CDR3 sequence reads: CASSPGSYEQYF. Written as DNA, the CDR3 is TGTGCCAGCAGTCCAGGGTCCTACGAGCAGTACTTC.

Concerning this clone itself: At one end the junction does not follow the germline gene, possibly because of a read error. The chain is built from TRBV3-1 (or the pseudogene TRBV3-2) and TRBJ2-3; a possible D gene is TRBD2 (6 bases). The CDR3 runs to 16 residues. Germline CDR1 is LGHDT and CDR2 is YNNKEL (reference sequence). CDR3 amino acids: CASNQAWIGRGDTQYF. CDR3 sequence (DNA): TGTGCCAGCAACCAAGCGTGGATTGGGCGGGGCGATACGCAGTATTTT.

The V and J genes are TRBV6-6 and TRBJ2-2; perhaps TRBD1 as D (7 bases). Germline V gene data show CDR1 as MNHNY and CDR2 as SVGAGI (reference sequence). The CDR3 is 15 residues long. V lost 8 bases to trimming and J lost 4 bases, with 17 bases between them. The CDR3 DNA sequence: TGTGCCAGCGCGGGGCAGGGGGACGTCACCGGGGAGCTGTTTTTT. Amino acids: CASAGQGDVTGELFF.

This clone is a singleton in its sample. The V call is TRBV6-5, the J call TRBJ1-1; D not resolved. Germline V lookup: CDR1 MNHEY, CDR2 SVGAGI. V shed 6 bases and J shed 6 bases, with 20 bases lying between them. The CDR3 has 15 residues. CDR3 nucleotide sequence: TGTGCCAGCAGCCGAAACGTAGCAGTAACGGCTGAAGCTTTCTTT. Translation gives CASSRNVAVTAEAFF.

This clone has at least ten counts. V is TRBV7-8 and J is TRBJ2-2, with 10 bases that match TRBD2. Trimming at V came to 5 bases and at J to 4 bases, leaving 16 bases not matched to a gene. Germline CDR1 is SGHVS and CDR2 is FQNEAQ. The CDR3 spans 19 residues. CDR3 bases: TGTGCCAGCAGCAAGCCGGGACTAGCGTTGAAAGTGGGCACCGGGGAGCTGTTTTTT. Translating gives CASSKPGLALKVGTGELFF.

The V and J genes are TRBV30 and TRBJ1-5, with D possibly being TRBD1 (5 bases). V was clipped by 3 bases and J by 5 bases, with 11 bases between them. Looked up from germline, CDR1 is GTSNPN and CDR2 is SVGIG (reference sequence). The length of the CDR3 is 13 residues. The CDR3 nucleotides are TGTGCCTGGAGCGGGGGATGGGATCAGCCCCAGCATTTT. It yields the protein CAWSGGWDQPQHF.

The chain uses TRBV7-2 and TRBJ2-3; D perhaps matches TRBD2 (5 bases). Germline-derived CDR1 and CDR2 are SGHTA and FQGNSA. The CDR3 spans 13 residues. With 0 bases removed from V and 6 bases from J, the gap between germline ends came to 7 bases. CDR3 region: CASSLAWEDTQYF. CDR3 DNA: TGTGCCAGCAGCTTAGCGTGGGAGGATACGCAGTATTTT.

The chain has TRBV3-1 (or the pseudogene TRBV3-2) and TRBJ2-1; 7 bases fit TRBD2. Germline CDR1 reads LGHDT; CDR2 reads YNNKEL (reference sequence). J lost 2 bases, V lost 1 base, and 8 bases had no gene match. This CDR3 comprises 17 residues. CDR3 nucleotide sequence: TGTGCCAGCAGCCAAGTACCCGGGGCGGGGGCCTACAATGAGCAGTTCTTC. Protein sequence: CASSQVPGAGAYNEQFF.

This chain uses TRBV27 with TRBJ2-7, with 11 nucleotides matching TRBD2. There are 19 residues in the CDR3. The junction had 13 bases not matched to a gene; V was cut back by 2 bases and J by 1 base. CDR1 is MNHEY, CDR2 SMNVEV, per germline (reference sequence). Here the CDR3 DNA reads TGTGCCAGCAGTTTACGGCACCCAGGACTAGCGGGCCAGTCCTACGAGCAGTACTTC. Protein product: CASSLRHPGLAGQSYEQYF.

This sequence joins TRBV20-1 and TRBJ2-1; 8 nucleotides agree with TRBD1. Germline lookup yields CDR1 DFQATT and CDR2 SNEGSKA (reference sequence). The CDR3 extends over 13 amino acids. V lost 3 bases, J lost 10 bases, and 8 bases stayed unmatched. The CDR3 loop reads CSASVTGGYEQFF. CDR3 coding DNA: TGCAGTGCTAGTGTAACAGGGGGTTACGAGCAGTTCTTC.

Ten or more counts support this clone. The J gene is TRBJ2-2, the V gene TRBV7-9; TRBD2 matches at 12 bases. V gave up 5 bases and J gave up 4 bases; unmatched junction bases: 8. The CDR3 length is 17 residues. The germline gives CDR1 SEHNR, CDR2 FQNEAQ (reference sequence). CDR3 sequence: CASSRRSGLAGTGELFF. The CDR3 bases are TGTGCCAGCAGCCGACGGTCGGGACTAGCGGGCACCGGGGAGCTGTTTTTT.

This CDR3 is CASSQFGLETQYF. The CDR3 region has the DNA TGTGCCAGCAGCCAATTCGGACTTGAGACCCAGTACTTC. The V gene is TRBV3-1 (or the pseudogene TRBV3-2), the J gene TRBJ2-5, with D possibly TRBD2 on 5 matching bases. The CDR3 consists of 13 residues. V dropped 2 bases and J dropped 5 bases, with 9 bases sitting between them. The germline V gene encodes CDR1 LGHDT and CDR2 YNNKEL (reference sequence).

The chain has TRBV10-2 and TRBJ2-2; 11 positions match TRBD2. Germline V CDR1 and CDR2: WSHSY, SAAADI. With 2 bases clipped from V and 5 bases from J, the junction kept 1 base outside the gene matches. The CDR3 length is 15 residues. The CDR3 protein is CASSETSGSTGELFF. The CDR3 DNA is TGCGCCAGCAGTGAGACTAGCGGGAGTACCGGGGAGCTGTTTTTT.

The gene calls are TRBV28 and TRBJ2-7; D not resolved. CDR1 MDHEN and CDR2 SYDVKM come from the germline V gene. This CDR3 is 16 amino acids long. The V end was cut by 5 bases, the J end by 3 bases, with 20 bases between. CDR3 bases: TGTGCCAGCAGTCACTACCGGCCCGTCTCAGTCTACGAGCAGTACTTC. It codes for CASSHYRPVSVYEQYF.

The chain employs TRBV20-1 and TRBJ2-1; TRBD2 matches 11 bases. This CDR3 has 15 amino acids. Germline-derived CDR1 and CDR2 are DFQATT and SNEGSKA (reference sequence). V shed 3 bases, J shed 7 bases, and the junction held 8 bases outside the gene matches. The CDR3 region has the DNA TGCAGTGCTAGTCCTACTAGCGGGAGATGGAATGAGCAGTTCTTC. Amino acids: CSASPTSGRWNEQFF.

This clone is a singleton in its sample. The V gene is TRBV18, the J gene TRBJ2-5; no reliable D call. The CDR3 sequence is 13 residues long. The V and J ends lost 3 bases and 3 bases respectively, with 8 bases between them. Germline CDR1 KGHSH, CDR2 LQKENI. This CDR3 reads CASSPFAEETQYF. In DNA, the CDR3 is TGTGCCAGCTCACCTTTTGCGGAAGAGACCCAGTACTTC.

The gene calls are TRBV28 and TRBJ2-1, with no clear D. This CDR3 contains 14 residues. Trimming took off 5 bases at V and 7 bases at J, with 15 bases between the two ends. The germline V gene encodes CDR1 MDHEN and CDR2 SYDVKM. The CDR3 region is CASSIQLIGNEQFF. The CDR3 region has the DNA TGTGCCAGCAGTATACAGCTGATTGGGAATGAGCAGTTCTTC.

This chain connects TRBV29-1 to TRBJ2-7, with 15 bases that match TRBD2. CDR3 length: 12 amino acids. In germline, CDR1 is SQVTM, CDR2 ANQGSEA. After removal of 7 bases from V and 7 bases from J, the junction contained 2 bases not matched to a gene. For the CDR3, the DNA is TGCAGCGCCGGACTAGCGGGAGGGGAGCAGTACTTC. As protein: CSAGLAGGEQYF.

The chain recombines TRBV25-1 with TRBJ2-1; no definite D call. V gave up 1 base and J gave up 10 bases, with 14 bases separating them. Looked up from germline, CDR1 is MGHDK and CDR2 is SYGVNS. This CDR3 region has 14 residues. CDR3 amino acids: CASSEFSVRAEQFF. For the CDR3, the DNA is TGTGCCAGCAGTGAATTCTCCGTTCGAGCGGAGCAGTTCTTC.

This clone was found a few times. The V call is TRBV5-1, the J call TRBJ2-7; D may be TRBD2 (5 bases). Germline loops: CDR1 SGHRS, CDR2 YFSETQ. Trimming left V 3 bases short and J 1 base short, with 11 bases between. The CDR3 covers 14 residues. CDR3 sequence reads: CASSSQTGSYEQYF. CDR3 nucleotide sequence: TGCGCCAGCAGCTCACAGACGGGGTCCTACGAGCAGTACTTC.